The 25 T cell receptor beta chains reported below all come from one sample, sequenced in a study of blood T cell repertoires in COVID-19. The assay was immunoSEQ multiplex PCR, and TCRdb's table has in-frame clones only and misses some. The sample includes 300,000 to 350,000 clones, about 90% of them seen just once. What was sequenced was PBMCs or T cells enriched from blood (not recorded which). These receptor sequences come from a woman in her 30s who had recovered from COVID-19.

V and J are TRBV2 and TRBJ1-5; no firm D call. Germline CDR1 reads SNHLY; CDR2 reads FYNNEI. Trimming shortened V by 9 bases and J by 0 bases, and 12 bases separated the two germline ends. The CDR3 is made up of 14 amino acids. The CDR3 DNA reads TGTGCCAGTCTACCTAGTAATAGCAATCAGCCCCAGCATTTT. This gives the protein CASLPSNSNQPQHF.

The chain carries TRBV27 and TRBJ2-3, with TRBD1 matching 9 bases. Germline V gives CDR1 MNHEY, CDR2 SMNVEV (reference sequence). Unmatched junction bases numbered 1, after V lost 6 bases and J lost 0 bases. This CDR3 region has 14 residues. DNA of the CDR3: TGTGCCAGCAGGGGACAGGGAAGCACAGATACGCAGTATTTT. It is translated as CASRGQGSTDTQYF.

The CDR3 DNA is TGTGCCACCAGTGTTCGCAGTCGTGGCCATGAGCAGTTCTTC. Translation: CATSVRSRGHEQFF. The chain combines TRBV24-1 with TRBJ2-1; unclear D gene. Germline CDR1 is KGHDR and CDR2 is SFDVKD. V lost 5 bases and J lost 8, with 15 bases in between. The length of the CDR3 is 14 residues.

This chain links TRBV16 with TRBJ2-7; 12 positions match TRBD2. The CDR3 runs to 16 residues. J gave up 4 bases and V 2 bases, and 6 bases lay outside the gene matches. CDR1 KGHSY and CDR2 FQNENV come from the germline V gene. CDR3 nucleotide sequence: TGTGCCAGCAGCCAAGCAAGTCTAGCGGGGGGGTACGAGCAGTACTTC. Translation gives CASSQASLAGGYEQYF. Combining the CDR3 with reference TRBV16 and TRBJ2-7 gives the whole variable domain GEEVAQTPKHLVRGEGQKAKLYCAPIKGHSYVFWYQQVLKNEFKFLISFQNENVFDETGMPKERFSAKCLPNSPCSLEIQATKLEDSAVYFCASSQASLAGGYEQYFGPGTRLTVT.

The J gene is TRBJ2-7, the V gene TRBV7-8, with TRBD2 as a possible D gene (5 bases). Trimming took 0 bases from V and 5 from J, leaving 8 bases between them. The CDR3 contains 13 residues. In germline, CDR1 is SGHVS, CDR2 FQNEAQ. CDR3 coding DNA: TGTGCCAGCAGCTTAGCTAGCGACAACGAGCAGTACTTC. The encoded protein is CASSLASDNEQYF.

The sample holds one count of this clone. The V call is TRBV19, the J call TRBJ2-7; a possible D gene is TRBD1 (5 bases). This CDR3 has 16 residues. V was cut by 5 bases and J by 4 bases, with 21 bases left in between. CDR1 and CDR2 from the germline V gene are LNHDA and SQIVND (reference sequence). CDR3 sequence reads: CASSPNHGQGDYEQYF. CDR3 sequence (DNA): TGTGCCAGTAGTCCCAACCACGGGCAGGGTGATTACGAGCAGTACTTC.

J is TRBJ1-1 and V is TRBV2; D unclear. With 6 bases removed from V and 3 bases from J, the gap between germline ends came to 11 bases. CDR1 is SNHLY and CDR2 is FYNNEI in the germline V gene. This CDR3 has 13 amino acids. The CDR3 sequence is CASSLRRDTEAFF. The CDR3 DNA is TGTGCCAGCAGCCTCAGACGGGACACTGAAGCTTTCTTT.

This sequence joins TRBV5-5 and TRBJ2-5, with D tentatively TRBD1 (5 bases). There are 12 residues in the CDR3. The germline V gene encodes CDR1 SGHKS and CDR2 YYEKEE (reference sequence). Trimming left V 4 bases short and J 6 bases short, with 10 bases between. CDR3 nucleotide sequence: TGTGCCAGCAGCGTAGGGGAAAAGACCCAGTACTTC. Protein product: CASSVGEKTQYF.

The chain couples TRBV30 to TRBJ1-1; D uncertain. Trimming left V 0 bases short and J 0 bases short, with 8 bases between. The germline CDR1 and CDR2 sequences are GTSNPN and SVGIG (reference sequence). The CDR3 has 14 residues. The CDR3 nucleotides are TGTGCCTGGAGTGTTTCAGGAATGAACACTGAAGCTTTCTTT. It codes for CAWSVSGMNTEAFF.

The CDR3 sequence: CASSTRTGGTGELFF. The DNA for the CDR3 is TGTGCCAGCAGTACCCGGACAGGGGGAACCGGGGAGCTGTTTTTT. The chain links TRBV2 to TRBJ2-2; 10 nucleotides line up with TRBD1. V was pared by 5 bases and J by 5 bases, with 5 bases of the junction left unmatched. CDR1 and CDR2 from the germline V gene are SNHLY and FYNNEI. This CDR3 region has 15 residues.

The CDR3 DNA sequence: TGTGCCAGCAGCTTGGGGGGTATGTCGAAGGAGACCCAGTACTTC. Protein: CASSLGGMSKETQYF. This chain links TRBV7-6 with TRBJ2-5; tentative D call: TRBD2 (6 bases). CDR3 length: 15 residues. Germline V gives CDR1 SGHVS, CDR2 FNYEAQ. With 3 bases removed from V and 5 bases from J, the gap between germline ends came to 16 bases.

The V gene is TRBV7-6, the J gene TRBJ1-1; TRBD1 agrees at 10 bases. Germline V gene data show CDR1 as SGHVS and CDR2 as FNYEAQ. This CDR3 has 14 residues. With 3 bases clipped from V and 6 bases from J, the junction kept 4 bases outside the gene matches. Here the CDR3 reads CASSFGTGVAEAFF. CDR3 DNA: TGTGCCAGCAGCTTCGGGACAGGGGTGGCTGAAGCTTTCTTT.

Worth noting for this clone: This CDR3 is also generated by other DNA sequences in the sample. The chain combines TRBV5-1 with TRBJ2-5; 7 nucleotides agree with TRBD1. This CDR3 has 14 residues. Per the germline V gene, CDR1 is SGHRS and CDR2 is YFSETQ. The ends lost 1 base at V and 1 base at J; junction bases unmatched: 1. CDR3 DNA: TGCGCCAGCAGCTTGTGGGACAGCCAAGAGACCCAGTACTTC. Its protein is CASSLWDSQETQYF.

The V and J genes are TRBV5-1 and TRBJ2-7, with TRBD1 matching 9 bases. Germline CDR1 SGHRS, CDR2 YFSETQ. V was pared by 4 bases and J by 2 bases, with 7 bases of the junction left unmatched. This CDR3 comprises 15 residues. Here the CDR3 reads CASSQTGGGPYEQYF. The CDR3 nucleotides read TGCGCCAGCAGCCAAACAGGGGGCGGTCCCTACGAGCAGTACTTC. Drawing the rest from reference TRBV5-1 and TRBJ2-7, the complete variable domain is KAGVTQTPRYLIKTRGQQVTLSCSPISGHRSVSWYQQTPGQGLQFLFEYFSETQRNKGNFPGRFSGRQFSNSRSEMNVSTLELGDSALYLCASSQTGGGPYEQYFGPGTRLTVT.

This chain links TRBV30 with TRBJ1-1, with 7 bases that match TRBD1. Germline trimming cut 2 bases from V and 0 bases from J; bases unmatched to any gene: 9. The CDR3 is 16 amino acids. CDR1 is GTSNPN and CDR2 is SVGIG in the germline V gene (reference sequence). The CDR3 protein is CAWSLWPGTVNTEAFF. The CDR3 DNA is TGTGCCTGGAGTTTGTGGCCCGGGACAGTGAACACTGAAGCTTTCTTT.

This sequence joins TRBV28 and TRBJ2-1, with 7 bases that match TRBD2. The CDR3 extends over 13 amino acids. The V segment lost 8 bases and the J segment 0 bases; nucleotides outside the gene matches: 1. Germline CDR1 is MDHEN and CDR2 is SYDVKM. The CDR3 here is CASGGGSYNEQFF. CDR3 coding DNA: TGTGCCAGCGGCGGGGGCTCCTACAATGAGCAGTTCTTC.

The chain combines TRBV5-1 with TRBJ2-5, with TRBD2 matching over 7 bases. Germline values: CDR1 SGHRS, CDR2 YFSETQ. Trimming at V came to 1 base and at J to 2 bases, leaving 2 bases not matched to a gene. The CDR3 loop spans 14 amino acids. The CDR3 region is CASSLSRGQETQYF. The CDR3 region has the DNA TGCGCCAGCAGCTTGTCGCGGGGGCAAGAGACCCAGTACTTC.

The chain carries TRBV28 and TRBJ1-5, with TRBD1 matching over 8 bases. After removal of 5 bases from V and 4 bases from J, the junction contained 7 bases not matched to a gene. This CDR3 is 15 amino acids long. From germline, CDR1 is MDHEN and CDR2 SYDVKM. CDR3 sequence reads: CASSLGQGRNQPQHF. For the CDR3, the DNA is TGTGCCAGCAGTCTAGGACAGGGTCGGAATCAGCCCCAGCATTTT.

This clone has a single count. This chain links TRBV6-5 with TRBJ1-1; D is uncertain. This CDR3 is 15 amino acids long. V lost 0 bases to trimming and J lost 0 bases, with 8 bases between them. CDR1 and CDR2 from the germline V gene are MNHEY and SVGAGI. This CDR3 reads CASSYSVQLNTEAFF. CDR3 DNA sequence: TGTGCCAGCAGTTACTCTGTTCAGTTGAACACTGAAGCTTTCTTT.

This clone was observed a single time. The chain has TRBV10-2 and TRBJ2-3, with 11 bases fitting TRBD2. V was pared by 7 bases and J by 4 bases, with 1 base of the junction left unmatched. The CDR3 sequence is 13 residues long. The germline gives CDR1 WSHSY, CDR2 SAAADI. The CDR3 loop is CASISGGADTQYF. The CDR3 nucleotides are TGCGCCAGCATTAGCGGGGGGGCAGATACGCAGTATTTT.

The chain carries TRBV20-1 and TRBJ1-4; 7 nucleotides line up with TRBD1. The CDR3 extends over 13 amino acids. Per germline, CDR1 DFQATT and CDR2 SNEGSKA (reference sequence). V trimming: 6 bases; J trimming: 7 bases; junction bases outside the gene matches: 8. The CDR3 sequence is CSASRQGGEKLFF. In DNA form, the CDR3 reads TGCAGTGCCAGTCGACAGGGTGGTGAAAAACTGTTTTTT.

The chain employs TRBV6-5 and TRBJ1-3, with D possibly TRBD1 on 6 matching bases. The CDR3 totals 14 residues. The germline CDR1 and CDR2 sequences are MNHEY and SVGAGI. The V end lost 4 bases, the J end lost 4 bases, and 11 bases lay between the germline ends. The CDR3: CASSSGVLGNTIYF. In nucleotides, the CDR3 is TGTGCCAGCAGTTCAGGGGTACTCGGAAACACCATATATTTT.

The J gene is TRBJ1-1, the V gene TRBV6-6; 7 bases fit TRBD1. Trimming took 4 bases from V and 5 from J; bases not matched to a gene: 7. The germline V gene has CDR1 MNHNY and CDR2 SVGAGI (reference sequence). This CDR3 has 14 amino acids. CDR3 nucleotide sequence: TGTGCCAGCAGTTCGACAGGGCCTGGAACTGAAGCTTTCTTT. Its translation: CASSSTGPGTEAFF.

The J gene is TRBJ1-2, the V gene TRBV15; D is uncertain. The CDR3 is 13 residues long. Germline CDR1 is LNHNV and CDR2 is YYDKDF (reference sequence). With 0 bases removed from V and 1 base from J, the gap between germline ends came to 3 bases. In nucleotides, the CDR3 is TGTGCCACCAGCAGAGACGGTAACTATGGCTACACCTTC. This encodes CATSRDGNYGYTF.

The chain has TRBV5-1 and TRBJ1-1, with 7 bases aligning to TRBD1. CDR1 and CDR2 from the germline V gene are SGHRS and YFSETQ. CDR3 size: 14 residues. V lost 3 bases to trimming and J lost 0 bases; unmatched junction nucleotides: 2. The CDR3 here is CASSSTGMNTEAFF. DNA of the CDR3: TGCGCCAGCAGCTCGACAGGGATGAACACTGAAGCTTTCTTT.